These 6 T cell receptor beta chains share one sample of origin, sequenced in a study of cytomegalovirus exposure and HLA in healthy donors. It was with 60 Vbeta and 13 Jbeta primers that the PCR ran. Only in-frame clones appear in the TCRdb table, and some are missing; sequencing was by immunoSEQ multiplex PCR. The data hold under 150,000 clones, with 74% observed a single time. Sequenced: PBMCs. These receptor sequences come from a middle-aged woman in good health and CMV-seropositive.

The chain combines TRBV5-1 with TRBJ1-2; 7 nucleotides line up with TRBD1. The germline gives CDR1 SGHRS, CDR2 YFSETQ. There are 16 residues in the CDR3. The J segment lost 4 bases and the V segment lost 4 bases, leaving 13 bases of the junction unmatched. The CDR3 DNA reads TGCGCCAGCAGCCAGGGGGGACAGACTCGGGGCTATGGCTACACCTTC. It codes for CASSQGGQTRGYGYTF.

This chain uses TRBV10-1 with TRBJ2-7, with unresolved D. The length of the CDR3 is 15 residues. The germline V and J ends were trimmed by 2 bases and 4 bases, with 15 bases remaining between them. Germline-derived CDR1 and CDR2 are WNHNN and SYGVQD (reference sequence). The CDR3 reads CASSEPTPPGYEQYF. The CDR3 DNA sequence: TGCGCCAGCAGTGAGCCCACTCCCCCGGGTTACGAGCAGTACTTC.

V gene TRBV12-5 combines with J gene TRBJ1-1, with D perhaps TRBD1 (6 bases). The CDR3 is 14 residues long. Germline V gene sequence: CDR1 LGHNT, CDR2 FRNRAP. V gave up 1 base and J gave up 2 bases, with 8 bases separating them. The CDR3 DNA reads TGTGCTAGTGGTTTGGGGGGGGGCAACACTGAAGCTTTCTTT. Its translation is CASGLGGGNTEAFF.

This clone came up once. The DNA is left out, because the CDR3 cannot be placed on it with certainty; the CDR3 is given as TCRdb lists it. The same CDR3 is also encoded by other DNA sequences in this sample. The chain employs TRBV14 and TRBJ1-1; the table calls TRBD1, which could not be checked here. The CDR3 totals 14 residues, both ends included. Germline V gene data show CDR1 as SGHDN and CDR2 as FVKESK. The CDR3: CASSQVGTGTEAFF.

The chain uses TRBV7-9 and TRBJ2-3, with a weak D call TRBD2 (5 bases). CDR1 is SEHNR and CDR2 is FQNEAQ in the germline V gene (reference sequence). Between the trimmed V and J ends, which lost 1 base and 4 bases, there was a span of 15 bases. The CDR3 runs to 16 residues. CDR3 residues: CASSLGLPSGSDTQYF. CDR3 bases: TGTGCCAGCAGCTTAGGACTGCCCTCGGGGTCAGATACGCAGTATTTT.

Remarks on this clone: A read error may account for a junction end that differs from germline. The gene calls are TRBV7-7 and TRBJ2-6; tentative D call: TRBD1 (6 bases). CDR3 length: 16 residues. CDR1 SSHAT and CDR2 FNYEAQ come from the germline V gene (reference sequence). For the CDR3, the DNA is TGTGCTAGCAGCCCCGGGACACACTCTGGGGCCAACGTCCTGACTTTC. Its translation: CASSPGTHSGANVLTF.